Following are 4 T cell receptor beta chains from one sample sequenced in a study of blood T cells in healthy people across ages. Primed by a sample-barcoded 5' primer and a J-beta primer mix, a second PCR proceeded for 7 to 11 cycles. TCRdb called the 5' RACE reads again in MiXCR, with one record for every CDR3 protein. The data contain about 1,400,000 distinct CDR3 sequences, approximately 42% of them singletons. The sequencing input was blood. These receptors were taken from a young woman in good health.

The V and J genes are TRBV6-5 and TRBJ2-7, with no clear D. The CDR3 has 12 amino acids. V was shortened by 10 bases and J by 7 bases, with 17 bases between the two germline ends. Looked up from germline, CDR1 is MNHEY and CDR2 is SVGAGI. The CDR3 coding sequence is TGTGCCACCACGGATCGAATACGAGAGCAGTACTTC. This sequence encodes CATTDRIREQYF.

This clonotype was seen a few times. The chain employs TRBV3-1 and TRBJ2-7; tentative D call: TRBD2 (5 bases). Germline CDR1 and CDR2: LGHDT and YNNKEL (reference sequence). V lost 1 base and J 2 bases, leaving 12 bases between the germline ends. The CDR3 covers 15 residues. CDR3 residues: CASSQGAERPYEQYF. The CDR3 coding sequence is TGTGCCAGCAGCCAAGGGGCAGAGCGGCCCTACGAGCAGTACTTC.

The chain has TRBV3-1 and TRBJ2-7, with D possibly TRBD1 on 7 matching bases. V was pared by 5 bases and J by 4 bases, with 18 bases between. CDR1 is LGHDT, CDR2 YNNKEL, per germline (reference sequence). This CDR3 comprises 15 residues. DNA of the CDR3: TGTGCCAGCAGCTTCCGGGACTTCAGGGGGTACGAGCAGTACTTC. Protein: CASSFRDFRGYEQYF.

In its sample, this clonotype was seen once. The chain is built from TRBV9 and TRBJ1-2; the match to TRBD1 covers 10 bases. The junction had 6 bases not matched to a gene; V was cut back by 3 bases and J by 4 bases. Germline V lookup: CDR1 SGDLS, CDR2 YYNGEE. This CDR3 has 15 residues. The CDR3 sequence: CASSGGGQGTYGYTF. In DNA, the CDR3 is TGTGCCAGCAGCGGAGGGGGACAGGGGACCTATGGCTACACCTTC.